This T cell receptor beta chain emerged from a study of response to subunit inactivated influenza vaccine. V lost 0 bases to trimming and J lost 5 bases, with 17 bases between them. The CDR3 contains 17 residues. The germline gives CDR1 SGHRS, CDR2 YFSETQ. TCRdb reprocessed the RT-PCR reads with MiXCR, giving one entry per CDR3 protein. The repertoire consists of about 650,000 distinct CDR3 sequences, with approximately 14% occurring once and the leading ten covering 11%. The TCR was taken from a middle-aged man who received an inactivated influenza vaccine. This sample comprised PBMCs from blood, obtained about 13 days after vaccination. The chain links TRBV5-1 to TRBJ2-2, with D perhaps matching TRBD1 or TRBD2 (5 bases each). CDR3 in amino acids: CASSLAMGERRTGELFF. The CDR3 coding sequence is TGCGCCAGCAGCTTGGCCATGGGGGAGCGGCGTACCGGGGAGCTGTTTTTT.